This T cell receptor beta chain was identified during a study of radiation and T cells in renal cell carcinoma. The CDR3 runs 13 residues. Trimming took 0 bases from V and 7 from J; bases not matched to a gene: 2. Germline V gene lookup returns CDR1 MGHRA and CDR2 YSYEKL. The sample holds a few counts of this clone. Time point: baseline pretreatment blood. Stated treatment: 15 Gy SBRT to primary tumor, nephrectomy 4 weeks later. The patient's renal cell carcinoma had clear cell pathology. Assay: immunoSEQ multiplex PCR; the TCRdb copy retains only in-frame clones and omits some. The table shows some 150,000 clones, with over 65% occurring only once.

The sequenced sample was blood, obtained from a patient whose treatment included radiotherapy and nephrectomy. The source is a woman between 45 and 60 years old with renal cell carcinoma. The rearrangement joins TRBV4-1 to TRBJ2-5, with TRBD1 matching over 7 bases. Here the CDR3 reads CASSQDSGGTQYF. DNA for the CDR3: TGCGCCAGCAGCCAAGATTCAGGGGGGACCCAGTACTTC.